Given below is one T cell receptor (beta chain) in context. Its antigen remains unidentified. There are 18 residues in the CDR3. This record comes from a study of cytomegalovirus exposure and HLA in healthy donors. PCR primers comprised 60 Vbeta and 13 Jbeta primers. Sequencing was performed with immunoSEQ multiplex PCR; in TCRdb, only in-frame clones are kept and a portion is missing. The sample table includes over 70,000 clones. General study findings and limits: An observed cluster of highly shared sequence variants was recorded as a likely sequencing artifact.

The clonotype was recovered from a woman aged 35 to 49 in good health and CMV-seropositive. The genes are TRBV21-1 and TRBJ1-3; TRBD1 was called by the table and not checked on the DNA. TRBV21-1 is termed a pseudogene. The sequenced material came from PBMCs. The CDR3 coding sequence is TGTGCCAGCAGCAAAGGGGGCGATTACGGGCCTGGAGAAAACACCATATATTTT. Amino acid sequence: CASSKGGDYGPGENTIYF.